This passage covers 8 T cell receptor beta chains from one sample sequenced in a study of T and B cells in COVID-19 patients. Blood genomic DNA input for TRB amplification was 250-500 ng. BIOMED2 TRB-A/B primer pools were used in multiplex TRB PCR. TCRdb re-called the multiplex PCR reads with MiXCR, one entry per CDR3 protein. The sample holds 17,000 or so distinct CDR3 sequences; roughly 36% are singletons and the top ten take 16%. Sample: blood. The receptor source for this set is a human donor with active COVID-19.

Sample share makes this clonotype medium-sized. The chain recombines TRBV29-1 with TRBJ2-2; TRBD1 matches 9 bases. Germline values: CDR1 SQVTM, CDR2 ANQGSEA. Losses at the gene ends were 2 bases for V and 4 bases for J; bases not matched to a gene: 5. The CDR3 totals 15 residues. CDR3 in amino acids: CSVETGGSSTGELFF. The CDR3 DNA reads as TGCAGCGTTGAAACAGGGGGCAGTAGCACCGGGGAGCTGTTTTTT.

V usage is TRBV15 and J usage is TRBJ1-1; D gene ambiguous. In germline, CDR1 is LNHNV, CDR2 YYDKDF (reference sequence). Trimming cost V 4 bases and J 3 bases, with 6 bases left between them. This CDR3 is 12 amino acids long. CDR3 nucleotides: TGTGCCACCAGCATAGCCTACACTGAAGCTTTCTTT. This gives the protein CATSIAYTEAFF.

The rearrangement uses TRBV6-1 and TRBJ2-5; TRBD1 or TRBD2 may be the D gene (5 bases each). Looked up from germline, CDR1 is MNHNS and CDR2 is SASEGT. There are 15 residues in the CDR3. Trimming cost V 6 bases and J 1 base, with 15 bases left between them. CDR3 coding DNA: TGTGCCAGCAGCTCTTCTGGGGGACCCCAAGAGACCCAGTACTTC. As protein: CASSSSGGPQETQYF.

The CDR3 coding sequence is TGTGCCAGCAGCTCGGGACTAGCGGGGTCCGCCGGGGAGCTGTTTTTT. Protein: CASSSGLAGSAGELFF. The chain uses TRBV7-3 and TRBJ2-2; 13 positions match TRBD2. The CDR3 covers 16 residues. Germline CDR1 is SGHTA and CDR2 is FQGTGA. With 4 bases clipped from V and 6 bases from J, the junction kept 5 bases outside the gene matches.

Relative to its sample, this clonotype is medium-sized. The chain uses TRBV29-1 and TRBJ2-2, with a possible D match to TRBD1 (6 bases). The CDR3 contains 13 residues. Germline CDR1 SQVTM, CDR2 ANQGSEA. The germline V and J ends were trimmed by 8 bases and 2 bases, with 12 bases remaining between them. CDR3 nucleotide sequence: TGCAGCTTTACCGGGACAAACACCGGGGAGCTGTTTTTT. It yields the protein CSFTGTNTGELFF.

The chain couples TRBV10-2 to TRBJ2-7; TRBD1 aligns across 9 bases. The length of the CDR3 is 16 residues. The germline V gene has CDR1 WSHSY and CDR2 SAAADI. V lost 0 bases to trimming and J lost 4 bases; unmatched junction nucleotides: 7. The DNA of the CDR3 is TGCGCCAGCAGTGAGTCGACGGGACAGGGTTGGTACGAGCAGTACGTC. Translating it yields CASSESTGQGWYEQYV.

This clonotype came up a few times. The chain joins TRBV12-3 or TRBV12-4 to TRBJ2-7, with unresolved D. The CDR3 has 12 residues. V was pared by 3 bases and J by 5 bases, with 8 bases between. The CDR3: CASSFVINEQYF. CDR3 DNA: TGTGCCAGCAGTTTTGTCATTAACGAGCAGTACTTC.

The J gene is TRBJ1-4, the V gene TRBV12-3 or TRBV12-4; 12 bases fit TRBD1. The CDR3 covers 17 residues. Trimming took 5 bases from V and 8 from J; bases not matched to a gene: 12. CDR3 nucleotide sequence: TGTGCCAGCAGTCCCGGGACAGGGGGCGCGGTTGGGGAAAAACTGTTTTTT. Its protein is CASSPGTGGAVGEKLFF.